This T cell receptor (beta chain) is from a study of shared clonotypes between healthy human individuals. Clones were sequenced by immunoSEQ multiplex PCR, and TCRdb holds only the in-frame ones, with some missing. The sample includes under 650,000 clones, 90% to 96% of them seen just once. This receptor was obtained from a woman in her twenties or thirties in good health. The sample taken for sequencing was naive CD4+ T cells sorted from blood. Subset specified: CD45RA+ positively selected.

CDR3 in DNA: TGTGCCAGCAGTCCGGAGCTCTATGGCTACACCTTC. It is translated as CASSPELYGYTF. This chain connects TRBV28 to TRBJ1-2; D is undetermined. Germline assignment: CDR1 MDHEN and CDR2 SYDVKM. This CDR3 spans 12 amino acids. V lost 5 bases, J lost 4 bases, and 8 bases lay in between.